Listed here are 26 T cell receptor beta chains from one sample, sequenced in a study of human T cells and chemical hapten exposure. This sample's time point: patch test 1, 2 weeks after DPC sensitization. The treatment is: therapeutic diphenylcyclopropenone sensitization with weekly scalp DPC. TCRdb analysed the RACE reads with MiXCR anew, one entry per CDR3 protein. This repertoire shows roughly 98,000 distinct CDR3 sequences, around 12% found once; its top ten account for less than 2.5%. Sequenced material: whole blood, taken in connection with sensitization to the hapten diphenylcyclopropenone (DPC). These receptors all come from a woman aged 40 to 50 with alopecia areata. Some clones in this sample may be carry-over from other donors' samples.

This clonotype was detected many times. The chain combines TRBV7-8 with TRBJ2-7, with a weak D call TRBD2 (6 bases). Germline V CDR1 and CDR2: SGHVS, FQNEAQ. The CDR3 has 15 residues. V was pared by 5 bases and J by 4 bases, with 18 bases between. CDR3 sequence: CASSGGPKLGYEQYF. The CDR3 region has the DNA TGTGCCAGCAGCGGAGGGCCCAAACTTGGGTACGAGCAGTACTTC. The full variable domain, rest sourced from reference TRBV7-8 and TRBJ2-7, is GAGVSQSPRYKVAKRGQDVALRCDPISGHVSLFWYQQALGQGPEFLTYFQNEAQLDKSGLPSDRFFAERPEGSVSTLKIQRTQQEDSAVYLCASSGGPKLGYEQYFGPGTRLTVT.

DNA for the CDR3: TGCAGCGTCCCGGGGGGCCCAGATACGCAGTATTTT. This translates into CSVPGGPDTQYF. The chain joins TRBV29-1 to TRBJ2-3; a weak D match, TRBD2 (7 bases). This CDR3 spans 12 amino acids. V gave up 6 bases and J gave up 4 bases, with 11 bases separating them. Germline V lookup: CDR1 SQVTM, CDR2 ANQGSEA.

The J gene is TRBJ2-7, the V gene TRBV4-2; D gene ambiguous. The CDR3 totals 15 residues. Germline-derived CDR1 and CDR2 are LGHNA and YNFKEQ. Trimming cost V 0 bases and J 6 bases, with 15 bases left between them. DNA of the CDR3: TGTGCCAGCAGCCAAGAAACAGCTGCCACCGCCGAGCAGTACTTC. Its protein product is CASSQETAATAEQYF.

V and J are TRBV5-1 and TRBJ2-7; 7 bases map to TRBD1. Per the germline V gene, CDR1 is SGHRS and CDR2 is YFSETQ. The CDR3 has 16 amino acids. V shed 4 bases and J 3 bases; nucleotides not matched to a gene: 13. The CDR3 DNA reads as TGCGCCAGCAGCGAAACCATTGGCCGGACAGGCTACGAGCAGTACTTC. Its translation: CASSETIGRTGYEQYF.

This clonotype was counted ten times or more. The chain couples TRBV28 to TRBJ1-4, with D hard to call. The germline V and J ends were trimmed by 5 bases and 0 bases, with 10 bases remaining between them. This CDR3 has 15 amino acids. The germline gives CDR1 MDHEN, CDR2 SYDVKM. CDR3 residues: CASSPASATNEKLFF. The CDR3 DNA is TGTGCCAGCAGTCCCGCCTCTGCAACTAATGAAAAACTGTTTTTT. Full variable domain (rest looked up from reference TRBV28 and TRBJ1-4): DVKVTQSSRYLVKRTGEKVFLECVQDMDHENMFWYRQDPGLGLRLIYFSYDVKMKEKGDIPEGYSVSREKKERFSLILESASTNQTSMYLCASSPASATNEKLFFGSGTQLSVL.

CDR3 nucleotides: TGCAGTGCTAGAAGGCCCGGGCCAGATACGCAGTATTTT. Its translation: CSARRPGPDTQYF. The J gene is TRBJ2-3, the V gene TRBV20-1; D not resolved. The CDR3 runs 13 residues. V was shortened by 2 bases and J by 4 bases, with 10 bases between the two germline ends. The germline V gene has CDR1 DFQATT and CDR2 SNEGSKA (reference sequence).

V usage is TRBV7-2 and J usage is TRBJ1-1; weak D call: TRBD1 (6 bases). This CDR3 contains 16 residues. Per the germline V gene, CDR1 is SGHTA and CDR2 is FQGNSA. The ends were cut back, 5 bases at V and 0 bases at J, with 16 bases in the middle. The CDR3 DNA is TGTGCCAGCAGCCAGGGGAGGGCCGGTGTGAACACTGAAGCTTTCTTT. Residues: CASSQGRAGVNTEAFF.

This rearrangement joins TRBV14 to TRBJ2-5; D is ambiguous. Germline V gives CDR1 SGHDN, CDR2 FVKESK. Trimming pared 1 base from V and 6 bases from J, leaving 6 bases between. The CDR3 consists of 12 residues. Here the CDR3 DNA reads TGTGCCAGCAGCCAAGGGCCCCAGACCCAGTACTTC. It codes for CASSQGPQTQYF.

CDR3 coding DNA: TGTGCCAGCAGCCCCCCGTTCATTGTCTACGAGCAGTACTTC. Its protein is CASSPPFIVYEQYF. V and J are TRBV7-2 and TRBJ2-7; D uncertain. Germline CDR1 is SGHTA and CDR2 is FQGNSA. Trimming shortened V by 5 bases and J by 3 bases, and 14 bases separated the two germline ends. This CDR3 is 14 amino acids long.

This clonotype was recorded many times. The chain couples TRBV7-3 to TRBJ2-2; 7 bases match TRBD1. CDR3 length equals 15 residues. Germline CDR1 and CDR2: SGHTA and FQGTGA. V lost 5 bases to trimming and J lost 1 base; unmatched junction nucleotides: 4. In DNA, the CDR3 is TGTGCCAGCAGCCGGGGACAGCTGAACACCGGGGAGCTGTTTTTT. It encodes CASSRGQLNTGELFF. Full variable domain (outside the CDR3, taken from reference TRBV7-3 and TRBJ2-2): GAGVSQTPSNKVTEKGKYVELRCDPISGHTALYWYRQSLGQGPEFLIYFQGTGAADDSGLPNDRFFAVRPEGSVSTLKIQRTERGDSAVYLCASSRGQLNTGELFFGEGSRLTVL.

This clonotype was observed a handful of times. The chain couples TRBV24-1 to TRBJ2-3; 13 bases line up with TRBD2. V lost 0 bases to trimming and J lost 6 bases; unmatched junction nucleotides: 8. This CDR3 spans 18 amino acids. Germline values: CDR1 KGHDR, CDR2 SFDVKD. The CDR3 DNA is TGTGCCACCAGTGATTTGCAAGGACTAGCGGGAGATATGGATACGCAGTATTTT. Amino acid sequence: CATSDLQGLAGDMDTQYF.

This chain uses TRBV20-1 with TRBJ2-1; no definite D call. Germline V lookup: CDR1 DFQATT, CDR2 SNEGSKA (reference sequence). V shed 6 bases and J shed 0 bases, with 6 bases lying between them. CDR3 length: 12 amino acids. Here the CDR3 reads CSAESSYNEQFF. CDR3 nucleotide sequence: TGCAGTGCCGAGAGCTCCTACAATGAGCAGTTCTTC.

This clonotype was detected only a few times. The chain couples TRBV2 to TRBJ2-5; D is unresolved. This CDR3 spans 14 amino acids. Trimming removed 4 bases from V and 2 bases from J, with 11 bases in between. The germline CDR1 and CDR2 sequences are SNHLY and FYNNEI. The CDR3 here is CASSVLTIQETQYF. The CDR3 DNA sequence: TGTGCCAGCAGTGTCTTGACAATTCAAGAGACCCAGTACTTC.

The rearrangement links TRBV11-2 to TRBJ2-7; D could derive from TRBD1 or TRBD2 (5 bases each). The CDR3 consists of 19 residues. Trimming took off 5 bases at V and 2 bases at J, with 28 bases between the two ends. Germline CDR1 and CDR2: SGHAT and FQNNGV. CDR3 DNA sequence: TGTGCCAGCAGCGTGCAGGCTACTCCCGGGACGCAAAAGCCCTACGAGCAGTACTTC. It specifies CASSVQATPGTQKPYEQYF.

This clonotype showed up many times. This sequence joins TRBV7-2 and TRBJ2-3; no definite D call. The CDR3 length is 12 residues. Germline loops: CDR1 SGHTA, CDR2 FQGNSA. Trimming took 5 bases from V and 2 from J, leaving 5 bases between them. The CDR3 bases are TGTGCCAGCAGCCCATTCACAGATACGCAGTATTTT. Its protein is CASSPFTDTQYF.

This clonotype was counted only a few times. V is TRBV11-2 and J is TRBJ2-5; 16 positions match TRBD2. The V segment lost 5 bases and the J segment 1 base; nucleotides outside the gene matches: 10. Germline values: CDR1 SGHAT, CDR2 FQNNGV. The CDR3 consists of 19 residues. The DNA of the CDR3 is TGTGCCAGCAGCCATCCCGGGACTAGCGGGAGGGTCTTCCAAGAGACCCAGTACTTC. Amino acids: CASSHPGTSGRVFQETQYF. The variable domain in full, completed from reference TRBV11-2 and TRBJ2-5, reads EAGVAQSPRYKIIEKRQSVAFWCNPISGHATLYWYQQILGQGPKLLIQFQNNGVVDDSQLPKDRFSAERLKGVDSTLKIQPAKLEDSAVYLCASSHPGTSGRVFQETQYFGPGTRLLVL.

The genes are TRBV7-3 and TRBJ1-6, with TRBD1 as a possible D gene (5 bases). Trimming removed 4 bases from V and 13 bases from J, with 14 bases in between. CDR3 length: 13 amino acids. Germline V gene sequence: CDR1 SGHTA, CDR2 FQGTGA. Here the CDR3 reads CASSSDWGRPLHF. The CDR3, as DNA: TGTGCCAGCAGCTCCGACTGGGGACGGCCCCTCCACTTT.

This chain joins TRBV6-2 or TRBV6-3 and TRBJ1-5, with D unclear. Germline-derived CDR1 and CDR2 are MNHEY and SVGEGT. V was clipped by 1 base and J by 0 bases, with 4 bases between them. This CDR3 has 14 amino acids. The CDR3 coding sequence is TGTGCCAGCAGTTACTTGACTAGCAATCAGCCCCAGCATTTT. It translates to CASSYLTSNQPQHF.

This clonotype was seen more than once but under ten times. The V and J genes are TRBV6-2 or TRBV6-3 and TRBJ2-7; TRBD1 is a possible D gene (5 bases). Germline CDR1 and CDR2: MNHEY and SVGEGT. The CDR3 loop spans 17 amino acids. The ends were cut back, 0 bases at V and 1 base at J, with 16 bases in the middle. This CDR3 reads CASSYSIRQQGSYEQYF. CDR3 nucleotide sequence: TGTGCCAGCAGTTACTCGATCCGTCAGCAGGGTTCCTACGAGCAGTACTTC.

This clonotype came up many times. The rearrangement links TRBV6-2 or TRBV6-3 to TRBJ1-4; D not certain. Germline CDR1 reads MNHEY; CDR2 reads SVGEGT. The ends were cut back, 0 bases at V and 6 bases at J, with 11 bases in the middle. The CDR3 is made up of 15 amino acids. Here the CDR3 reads CASSYSTLTYEKLFF. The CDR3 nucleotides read TGTGCCAGCAGTTACTCGACACTTACCTATGAAAAACTGTTTTTT.

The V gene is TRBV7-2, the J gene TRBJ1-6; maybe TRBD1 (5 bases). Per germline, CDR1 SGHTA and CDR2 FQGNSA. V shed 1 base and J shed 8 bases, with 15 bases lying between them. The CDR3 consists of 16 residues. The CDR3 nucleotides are TGTGCCAGCAGCTTAGGGGCCGGGGCAGGTTATTCACCCCTCCACTTT. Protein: CASSLGAGAGYSPLHF.

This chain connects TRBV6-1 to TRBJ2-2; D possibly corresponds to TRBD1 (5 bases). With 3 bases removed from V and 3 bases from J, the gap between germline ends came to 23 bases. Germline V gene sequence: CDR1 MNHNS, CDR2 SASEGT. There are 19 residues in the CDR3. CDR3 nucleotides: TGTGCCAGCAGTGACATTGCGTGGACAACCCCGCCCTACACCGGGGAGCTGTTTTTT. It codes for CASSDIAWTTPPYTGELFF.

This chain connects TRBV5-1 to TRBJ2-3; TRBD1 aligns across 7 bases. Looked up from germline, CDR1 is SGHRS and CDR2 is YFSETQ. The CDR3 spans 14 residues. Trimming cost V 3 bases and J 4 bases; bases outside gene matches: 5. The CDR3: CASSSDRVPDTQYF. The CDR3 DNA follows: TGCGCCAGCAGCTCAGACAGGGTCCCAGATACGCAGTATTTT. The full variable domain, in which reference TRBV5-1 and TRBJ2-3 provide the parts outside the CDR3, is KAGVTQTPRYLIKTRGQQVTLSCSPISGHRSVSWYQQTPGQGLQFLFEYFSETQRNKGNFPGRFSGRQFSNSRSEMNVSTLELGDSALYLCASSSDRVPDTQYFGPGTRLTVL.

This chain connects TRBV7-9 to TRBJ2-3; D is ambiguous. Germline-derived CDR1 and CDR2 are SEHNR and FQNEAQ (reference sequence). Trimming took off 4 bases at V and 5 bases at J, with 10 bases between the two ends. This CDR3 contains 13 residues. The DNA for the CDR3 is TGTGCCAGCAGCTCCCCTCCAGAAGATACGCAGTATTTT. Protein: CASSSPPEDTQYF.

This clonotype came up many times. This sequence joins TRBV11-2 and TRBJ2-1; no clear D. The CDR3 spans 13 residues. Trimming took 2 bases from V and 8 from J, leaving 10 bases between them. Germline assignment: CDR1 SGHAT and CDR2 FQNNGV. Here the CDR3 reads CASSLYWRDEQFF. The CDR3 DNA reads TGTGCCAGCAGCTTATACTGGCGTGATGAGCAGTTCTTC.

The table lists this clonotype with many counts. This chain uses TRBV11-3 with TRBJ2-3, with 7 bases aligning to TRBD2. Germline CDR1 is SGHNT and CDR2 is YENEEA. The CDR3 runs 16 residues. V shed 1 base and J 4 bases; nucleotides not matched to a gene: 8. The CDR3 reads CASSLGTRGSSDTQYF. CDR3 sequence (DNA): TGTGCCAGCAGCTTAGGGACTAGAGGATCCTCAGATACGCAGTATTTT.